The rows below give T cell receptor beta chains drawn from one sample of a study of identifying expanded T cells in peripheral blood. Sequencing was performed with immunoSEQ multiplex PCR; in TCRdb, only in-frame clones are kept and a portion is missing. The sample has some 70,000 clones; about nine tenths are singletons. The source material was blood. The receptors here all came from a person aged 18-69 years in good health. Each CDR3 is given with its conserved first and last residue. Fields, in order: J gene, V gene, D gene, clone size, CDR3 protein, CDR3 DNA. A D gene is named only where the DNA matches it firmly. Only some rows state a clone size, as once, few, many or a class for expanded clones.

TRBJ2-3,TRBV11-1,TRBD2,.,CASSYLAGSTDTQYF,TGTGCCAGCAGCTACCTAGCGGGAAGCACAGATACGCAGTATTTT
TRBJ2-3,TRBV19,.,.,CASSIRNTDTQYF,TGTGCCAGTAGTATCCGAAACACAGATACGCAGTATTTT
TRBJ2-1,TRBV14,.,.,CASSHRLTGGAYNEQFF,TGTGCCAGCAGCCATCGATTAACAGGGGGGGCTTACAATGAGCAGTTCTTC
TRBJ2-6,TRBV7-3,.,.,CASSPSESGANVLTF,TGTGCCAGCAGCCCCAGCGAGTCTGGGGCCAACGTCCTGACTTTC
TRBJ1-2,TRBV5-6,TRBD1,.,CASSGDRVSGYTF,TGTGCCAGCAGCGGGGACAGGGTTAGTGGCTACACCTTC
TRBJ2-7,TRBV28,.,.,CASSLSREQYF,TGTGCCAGCAGTTTAAGCCGCGAGCAGTACTTC
TRBJ2-7,TRBV5-4,TRBD1,.,CASSLGPTSGTGSYEQYF,TGTGCCAGCAGCTTGGGGCCTACTTCCGGGACAGGCTCCTACGAGCAGTACTTC
TRBJ2-7,TRBV5-3,.,.,CARSLGQGESYEQYF,TGTGCCAGAAGCTTGGGGCAGGGAGAATCCTACGAGCAGTACTTC
TRBJ2-7,TRBV28,.,.,CASSPVGGGYEQYF,TGTGCCAGCAGCCCTGTGGGGGGCGGGTACGAGCAGTACTTC
TRBJ2-3,TRBV7-2,.,.,CASSAPSVLSDTQYF,TGTGCCAGCAGCGCGCCTTCGGTACTCTCAGATACGCAGTATTTT
TRBJ2-7,TRBV28,TRBD1,.,CASSLGTGVSYEQYF,TGTGCCAGCAGTTTGGGGACAGGGGTCTCCTACGAGCAGTACTTC
TRBJ2-3,TRBV5-8,TRBD1,.,CASSTGQGMADTQYF,TGTGCCAGCAGTACGGGACAGGGTATGGCAGATACGCAGTATTTT
TRBJ2-7,TRBV7-6,TRBD1,.,CASSPDRGIYEQYF,TGTGCCAGCAGCCCGGACAGGGGAATCTACGAGCAGTACTTC
TRBJ1-2,TRBV2,TRBD1,few,CASRPKQWTGSNYGYTF,TGTGCCAGCAGGCCCAAACAGTGGACAGGATCAAACTATGGCTACACCTTC
TRBJ2-2,TRBV28,.,.,CASSLLSTGELFF,TGTGCCAGCAGTTTACTGTCCACCGGGGAGCTGTTTTTT
TRBJ2-1,TRBV19,.,.,CASSIAGNEQFF,TGTGCCAGTAGTATAGCCGGGAATGAGCAGTTCTTC
TRBJ2-1,TRBV7-8,TRBD2,.,CASSLGLAGSQNEQFF,TGTGCCAGCAGCTTAGGACTAGCGGGATCTCAGAATGAGCAGTTCTTC
TRBJ2-7,TRBV11-2,.,.,CASSPGYGSSYEQYF,TGTGCCAGCAGCCCCGGCTACGGCAGCTCCTACGAGCAGTACTTC
TRBJ2-5,TRBV9,.,.,CASSVDGSQGTQYF,TGTGCCAGCAGCGTAGATGGATCCCAAGGGACCCAGTACTTC
TRBJ2-7,TRBV4-3,.,.,CASSQAAGEQYF,TGCGCCAGCAGCCAAGCCGCAGGGGAGCAGTACTTC
TRBJ1-6,TRBV5-1,TRBD1,.,CASSFYGTGDNSPLHF,TGCGCCAGCAGCTTTTATGGGACAGGGGATAATTCACCCCTCCACTTT
TRBJ2-7,TRBV5-1,.,.,CASSLVSGTYEQYF,TGCGCCAGCAGCCTCGTGAGCGGAACCTACGAGCAGTACTTC
TRBJ2-2,TRBV11-2,TRBD2,.,CASSLWSSGDTGELFF,TGTGCCAGCAGCTTGTGGTCCAGCGGGGACACCGGGGAGCTGTTTTTT
TRBJ2-3,TRBV5-6,.,.,CASSAPDNPHTHTQYF,TGTGCCAGCAGCGCTCCCGACAATCCCCACACACATACGCAGTATTTT
TRBJ2-7,TRBV7-2,.,.,CASSLGQWGAGYEQYF,TGTGCCAGCAGCTTAGGGCAGTGGGGGGCGGGATACGAGCAGTACTTC
TRBJ2-7,TRBV6-6,.,.,CASSSPPATGEQYF,TGTGCCAGCAGTTCCCCCCCGGCTACGGGGGAGCAGTACTTC
TRBJ2-1,TRBV7-2,TRBD2,.,CASSLMGLAREQFF,TGTGCCAGCAGCTTAATGGGACTAGCACGGGAGCAGTTCTTC